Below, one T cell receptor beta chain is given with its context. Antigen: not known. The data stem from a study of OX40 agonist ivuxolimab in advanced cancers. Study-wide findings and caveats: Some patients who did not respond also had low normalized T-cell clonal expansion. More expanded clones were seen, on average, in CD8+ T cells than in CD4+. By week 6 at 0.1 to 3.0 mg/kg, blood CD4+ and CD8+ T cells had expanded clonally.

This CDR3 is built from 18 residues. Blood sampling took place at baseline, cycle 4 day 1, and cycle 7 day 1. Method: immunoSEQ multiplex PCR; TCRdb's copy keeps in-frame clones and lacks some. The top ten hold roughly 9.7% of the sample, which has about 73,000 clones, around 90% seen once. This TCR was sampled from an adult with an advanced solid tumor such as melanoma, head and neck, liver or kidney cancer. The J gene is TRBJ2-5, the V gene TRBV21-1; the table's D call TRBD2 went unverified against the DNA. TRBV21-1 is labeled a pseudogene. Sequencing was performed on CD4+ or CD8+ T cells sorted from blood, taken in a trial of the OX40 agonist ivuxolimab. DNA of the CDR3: TGTGCCAGCAGCAATCTCCGTGGCTTCGAGACTAGGTACGAGACCCAGTACTTC. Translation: CASSNLRGFETRYETQYF.